This TCR beta chain was recovered during a study of Graves' ophthalmopathy and Graves' hyperthyroidism. General study results and limits: Blood contained most expanded thyroid clonotypes exceeding 0.001 frequency.

The table lists this clonotype with many counts. The target antigen is unknown. The diagnosis combined clinical symptoms, thyroxine, TRAb, thyroid ultrasound and orbital computed tomography scans. The sequenced template was RNA, covering the TCR beta CDR3 region. First-round RT-PCR used HTBI primers; second-round multiplex PCR followed. TCRdb reprocessed the multiplex PCR reads via MiXCR and lists one record per CDR3 protein. Of around 1,000,000 distinct CDR3 sequences listed, about 35% are singletons. In germline, CDR1 is PRHDT, CDR2 FYEKMQ (reference sequence). There are 16 residues in the CDR3. V trimming: 5 bases; J trimming: 5 bases; junction bases outside the gene matches: 10.

The sequence was obtained from an adult man with Graves' hyperthyroidism. Sequenced input: peripheral blood or thyroid tissue (not recorded which). The genes are TRBV13 and TRBJ2-5; 11 positions agree with TRBD2. The CDR3 here is CASSPRTSGPGETQYF. CDR3 sequence (DNA): TGTGCCAGCAGCCCTAGGACTAGCGGGCCGGGGGAGACCCAGTACTTC. Full variable domain (rest looked up from reference TRBV13 and TRBJ2-5): AAGVIQSPRHLIKEKRETATLKCYPIPRHDTVYWYQQGPGQDPQFLISFYEKMQSDKGSIPDRFSAQQFSDYHSELNMSSLELGDSALYFCASSPRTSGPGETQYFGPGTRLLVL.